This T cell receptor (beta chain) was recorded in a study of blood T cell repertoires in COVID-19. Generated by immunoSEQ multiplex PCR, the TCRdb table keeps only in-frame clones and is missing some. The table lists about 150,000 clones, approximately 81% of them singletons. The sequenced sample consisted of PBMCs or T cells enriched from blood (not recorded which). The source of this sequence is a woman in her fifties or sixties who had recovered from COVID-19.

The CDR3: CASRQTGSNTGELFF. The CDR3 region has the DNA TGTGCCAGCAGACAGACAGGCTCGAACACCGGGGAGCTGTTTTTT. The V call is TRBV27, the J call TRBJ2-2; perhaps TRBD1 as D (6 bases). CDR1 is MNHEY, CDR2 SMNVEV, per germline (reference sequence). V lost 6 bases and J lost 0, with 11 bases in between. The CDR3 is 15 amino acids.